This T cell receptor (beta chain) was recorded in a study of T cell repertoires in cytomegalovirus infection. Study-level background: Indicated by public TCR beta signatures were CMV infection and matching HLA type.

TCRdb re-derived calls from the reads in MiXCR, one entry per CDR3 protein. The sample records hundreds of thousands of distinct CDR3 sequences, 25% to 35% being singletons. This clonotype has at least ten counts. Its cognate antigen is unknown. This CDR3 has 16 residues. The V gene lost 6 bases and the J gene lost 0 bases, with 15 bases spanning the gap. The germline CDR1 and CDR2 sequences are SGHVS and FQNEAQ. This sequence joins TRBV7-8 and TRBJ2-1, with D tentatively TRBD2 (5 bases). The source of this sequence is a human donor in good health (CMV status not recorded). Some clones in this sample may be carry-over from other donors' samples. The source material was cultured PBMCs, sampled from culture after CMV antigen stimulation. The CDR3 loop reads CASSSRRVSSYNEQFF. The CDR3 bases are TGTGCCAGCAGTTCCCGGCGGGTTAGCTCCTACAATGAGCAGTTCTTC.